This T cell receptor beta chain was identified in a study of low-dose radiotherapy and immunotherapy resistance in tumors. Study-level information: Intravenous cyclophosphamide at 200 mg/m2 preceded radiation and immunotherapy by one day, every two weeks.

The germline CDR1 and CDR2 sequences are SEHNR and FQNEAQ (reference sequence). CDR3 length equals 15 residues. V was clipped by 5 bases and J by 0 bases, with 11 bases between them. This clonotype occurred many times. Sample time point: before trial treatment. Alpha and beta chains were covered, as first-strand cDNA relied on TRAV- and TRBV-specific primers. Using a constant-region primer together with a V-primer adapter, TCRs were subjected to around 20 PCR cycles of amplification. MiXCR, run by TCRdb on the reads, gives a single entry per CDR3 protein. The top ten hold around 5.7% of the sample, which has about 60,000 distinct CDR3 sequences, about 25% seen once.

This rearrangement joins TRBV7-9 to TRBJ1-5, with unresolved D. This TCR was recovered from a male donor with prostate cancer. The sample in question was PBMCs, obtained before treatment. DNA for the CDR3: TGTGCCAGCAGCGGTCCAGGAGATAGCAATCAGCCCCAGCATTTT. This encodes CASSGPGDSNQPQHF.